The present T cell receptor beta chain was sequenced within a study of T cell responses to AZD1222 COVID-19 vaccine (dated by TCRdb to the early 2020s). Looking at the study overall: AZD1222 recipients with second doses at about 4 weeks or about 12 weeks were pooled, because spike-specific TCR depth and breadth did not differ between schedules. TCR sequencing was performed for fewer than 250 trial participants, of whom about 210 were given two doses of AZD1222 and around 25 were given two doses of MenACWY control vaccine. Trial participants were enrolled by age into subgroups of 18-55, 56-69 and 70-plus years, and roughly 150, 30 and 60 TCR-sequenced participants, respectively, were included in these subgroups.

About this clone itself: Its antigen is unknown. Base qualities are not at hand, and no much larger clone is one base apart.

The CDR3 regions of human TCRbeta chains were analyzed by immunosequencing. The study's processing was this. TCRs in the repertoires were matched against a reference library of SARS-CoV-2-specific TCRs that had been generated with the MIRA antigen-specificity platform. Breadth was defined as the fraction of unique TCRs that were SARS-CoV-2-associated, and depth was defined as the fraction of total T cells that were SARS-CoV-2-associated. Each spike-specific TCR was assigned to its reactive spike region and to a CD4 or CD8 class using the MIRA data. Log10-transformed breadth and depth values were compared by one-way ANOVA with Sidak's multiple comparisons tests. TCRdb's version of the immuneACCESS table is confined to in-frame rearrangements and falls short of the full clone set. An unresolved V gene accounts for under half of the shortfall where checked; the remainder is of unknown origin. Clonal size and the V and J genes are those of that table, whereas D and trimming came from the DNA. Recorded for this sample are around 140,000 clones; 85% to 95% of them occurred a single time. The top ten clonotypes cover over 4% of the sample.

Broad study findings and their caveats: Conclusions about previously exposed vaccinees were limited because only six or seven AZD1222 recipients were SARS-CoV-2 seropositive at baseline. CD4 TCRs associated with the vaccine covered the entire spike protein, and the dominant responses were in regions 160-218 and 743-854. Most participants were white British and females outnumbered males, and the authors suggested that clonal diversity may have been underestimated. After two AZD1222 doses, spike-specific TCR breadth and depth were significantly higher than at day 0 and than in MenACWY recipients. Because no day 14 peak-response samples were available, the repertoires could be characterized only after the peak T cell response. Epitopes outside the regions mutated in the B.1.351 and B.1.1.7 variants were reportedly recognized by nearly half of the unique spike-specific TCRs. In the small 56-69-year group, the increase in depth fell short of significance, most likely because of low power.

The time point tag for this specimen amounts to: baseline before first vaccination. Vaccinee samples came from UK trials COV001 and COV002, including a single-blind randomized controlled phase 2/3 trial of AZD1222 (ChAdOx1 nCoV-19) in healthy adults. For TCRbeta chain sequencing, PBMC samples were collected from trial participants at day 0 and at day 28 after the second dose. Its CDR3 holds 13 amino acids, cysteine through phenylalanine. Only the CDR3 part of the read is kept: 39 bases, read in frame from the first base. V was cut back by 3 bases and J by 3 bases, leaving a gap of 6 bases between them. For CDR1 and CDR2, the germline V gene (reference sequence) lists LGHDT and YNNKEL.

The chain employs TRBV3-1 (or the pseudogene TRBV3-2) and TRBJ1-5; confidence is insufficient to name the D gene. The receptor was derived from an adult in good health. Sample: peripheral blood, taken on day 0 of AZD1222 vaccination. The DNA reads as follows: TGTGCCAGCAGCCAGAACTTCAATCAGCCCCAGCATTTT. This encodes CASSQNFNQPQHF.